This T cell receptor (beta chain) comes out of a study of Ad26.COV2.S vaccination and SARS-CoV-2 variants. Only in-frame clones appear in the TCRdb table, and some are missing; sequencing was by immunoSEQ multiplex PCR. The profile shows around 300,000 clones, 85% to 90% of them singletons. The ends were cut back, 6 bases at V and 1 base at J, with 13 bases in the middle. The germline V gene encodes CDR1 SGHTA and CDR2 FQGNSA. The CDR3 extends over 15 amino acids. Notes on the study in general: There was a possibility that the TCR breadth and depth analyses underestimated total T cell responses. Reportedly, spike-specific CD8+ and CD4+ T cell responses achieved substantial breadth once vaccination had taken place.

Concerning this clone: What it recognizes is unknown.

Treatment indicated: around 19 received Ad26.COV2.S at low or high dose, single or two shots; five or six received placebo; per-sample allocation not given. After the first vaccine or placebo injection, samples were drawn on day 63. Wuhan-strain spike was delivered by a replication-incompetent Ad26 vector. This sequence joins TRBV7-2 and TRBJ2-1; D might be TRBD2 (6 bases). This sequence was found in a person between 18 and 60 years old who received the Ad26.COV2.S COVID-19 vaccine or a placebo. Sequencing was performed on peripheral blood, taken in a trial of Ad26.COV2.S vaccine versus placebo. The CDR3 DNA reads TGTGCCAGCAGTAGTGGTGGAGGGTCCTACAATGAGCAGTTCTTC. This sequence encodes CASSSGGGSYNEQFF. Complete variable domain (other parts from reference TRBV7-2 and TRBJ2-1): GAGVSQSPSNKVTEKGKDVELRCDPISGHTALYWYRQSLGQGLEFLIYFQGNSAPDKSGLPSDRFSAERTGGSVSTLTIQRTQQEDSAVYLCASSSGGGSYNEQFFGPGTRLTVL.